The entry below describes one TCR beta chain. Its antigen remains unidentified. No much larger clone exists at a distance of one base, and base qualities are not known. TCRbeta CDR3 regions were amplified from genomic DNA by means of the immunoSEQ Assay, a bias-controlled multiplex PCR. Regarding the original processing steps: The number of nucleated cells in each sample was estimated from the amplification of reference gene primers within the assay. Sequence reads were collapsed and filtered to measure the absolute abundance of every unique TCRbeta CDR3 rearrangement. Productive Simpson clonality was computed per sample as the square root of Simpson's diversity index over productive rearrangements. TCRdb provides this immuneACCESS table in a form limited to in-frame rearrangements. Some clones are lacking; in checked studies, under half of them reflect an unresolved V gene, and why the rest are absent is not known. D and trimming come from the DNA, and the V and J calls and clone size come from that table. Recorded for this sample are 85,000 to 130,000 clones; roughly 80% of them occurred a single time. The ten largest clones capture around a quarter of the sample.

The source of the sample is a study of blood T cell repertoires in COVID-19 (dated by TCRdb to about 2020). Background for the entire study: Collaborator samples came from the United States, Italy and Spain and covered acute and convalescent phases of COVID-19. The prospective study material was composed of cDNA or gDNA derived from T cells, B-cell-depleted T cells, or PBMCs. Subjects who had been exposed to COVID-19, were actively infected with it, or had recovered from it provided the deeply sampled blood TCRbeta repertoires that made up the dataset. The repertoires were made available in a free public database intended to serve as a resource for research on the immune response to SARS-CoV-2. The samples were drawn from the first 160 participants of the ongoing ImmuneRACE study and from 1,254 subjects provided by 6 global collaborators. Nearly every sample came with metadata listing a de-identified subject ID, COVID-19 status, age in years and sex. Where available, HLA class I and class II types were obtained from metadata supplied by the sample provider rather than from assay-based typing. Beyond this particular receptor, the publication reports: The quantity of clinical and demographic metadata differed by source and by participant and was supplied without curation.

Whole blood was collected in K2EDTA tubes by collaborating institutions according to the institutions' own protocols. Collaborator samples were shipped for TCRbeta analysis as frozen whole blood, isolated PBMCs, or DNA extracted from either sample type. For CDR1 and CDR2, the germline V gene lists KGHSH and LQKENI. The germline V and J ends show losses of 5 bases and 6 bases respectively, and no gene match explains 4 bases of the junction. Including the terminal cysteine and phenylalanine, the CDR3 comprises 14 residues. Only the CDR3 DNA stays, 42 bases, in frame from base 1. This receptor was identified in a man in his 60s with acute or convalescent COVID-19. The V and J genes are TRBV18 and TRBJ1-1, and 12 junction bases match TRBD1. Sequencing was done on a sample of peripheral blood. The CDR3 in this case is CASSTGQGASEAFF. The nucleotide sequence reads TGTGCCAGCTCAACGGGACAGGGGGCCTCTGAAGCTTTCTTT.